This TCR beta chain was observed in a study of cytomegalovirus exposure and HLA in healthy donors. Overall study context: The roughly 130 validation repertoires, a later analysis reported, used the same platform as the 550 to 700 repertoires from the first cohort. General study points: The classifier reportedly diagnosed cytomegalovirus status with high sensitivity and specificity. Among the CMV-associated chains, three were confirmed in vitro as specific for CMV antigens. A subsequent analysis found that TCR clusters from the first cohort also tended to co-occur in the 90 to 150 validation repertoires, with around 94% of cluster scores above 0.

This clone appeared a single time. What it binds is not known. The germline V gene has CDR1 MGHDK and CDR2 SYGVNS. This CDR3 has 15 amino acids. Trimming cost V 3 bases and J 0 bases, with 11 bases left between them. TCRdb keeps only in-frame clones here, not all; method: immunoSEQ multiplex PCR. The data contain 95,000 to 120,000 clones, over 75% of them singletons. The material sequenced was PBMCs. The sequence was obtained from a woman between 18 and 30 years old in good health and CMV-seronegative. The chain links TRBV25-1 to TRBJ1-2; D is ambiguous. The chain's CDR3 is CASSDLTETNYGYTF. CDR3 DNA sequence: TGTGCCAGCAGTGACTTGACGGAGACTAACTATGGCTACACCTTC.